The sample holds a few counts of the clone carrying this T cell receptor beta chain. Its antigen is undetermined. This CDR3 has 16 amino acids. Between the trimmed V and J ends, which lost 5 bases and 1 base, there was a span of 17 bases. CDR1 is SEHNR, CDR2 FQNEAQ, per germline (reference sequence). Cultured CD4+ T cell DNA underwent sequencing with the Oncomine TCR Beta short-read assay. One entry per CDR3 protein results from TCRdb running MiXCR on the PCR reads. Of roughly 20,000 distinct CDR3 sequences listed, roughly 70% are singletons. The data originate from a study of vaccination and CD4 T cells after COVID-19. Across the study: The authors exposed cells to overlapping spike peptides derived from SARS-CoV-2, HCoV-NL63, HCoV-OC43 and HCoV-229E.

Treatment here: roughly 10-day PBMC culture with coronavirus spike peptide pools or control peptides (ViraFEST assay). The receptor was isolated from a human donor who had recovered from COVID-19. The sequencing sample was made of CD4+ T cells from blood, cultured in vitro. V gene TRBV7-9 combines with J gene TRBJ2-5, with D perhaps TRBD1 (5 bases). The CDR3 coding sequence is TGTGCCAGCAGCCGTCGACAGCCAGATCTCCAAGAGACCCAGTACTTC. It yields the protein CASSRRQPDLQETQYF.